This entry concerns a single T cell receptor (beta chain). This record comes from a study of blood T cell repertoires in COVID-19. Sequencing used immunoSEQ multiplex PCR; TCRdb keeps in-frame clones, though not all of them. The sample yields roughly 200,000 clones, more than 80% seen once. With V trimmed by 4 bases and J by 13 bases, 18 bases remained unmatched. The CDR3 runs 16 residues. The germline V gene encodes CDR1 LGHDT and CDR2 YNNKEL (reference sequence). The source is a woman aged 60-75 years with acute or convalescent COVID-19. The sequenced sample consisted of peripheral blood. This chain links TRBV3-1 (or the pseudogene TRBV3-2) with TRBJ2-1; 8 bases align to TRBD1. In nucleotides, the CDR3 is TGTGCCAGCAGCCCGAACGGTCAGGGGGCGAATAATATTCAGTTCTTC. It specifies CASSPNGQGANNIQFF.